One sample yielded the 26 T cell receptor beta chains listed below, sequenced in a study of blood T cell repertoires in COVID-19. Using immunoSEQ multiplex PCR, the repertoire was profiled, and TCRdb retains in-frame clones only, with some absent. The data show 65,000 to 70,000 clones, just over 85% seen once. The sequenced sample was peripheral blood. The source of these receptors is a man aged 50 to 59 with acute or convalescent COVID-19.

This clone has only a few counts. The gene calls are TRBV20-1 and TRBJ1-1; possible D gene TRBD1, 6 bases. The CDR3 loop spans 13 amino acids. CDR1 is DFQATT and CDR2 is SNEGSKA in the germline V gene (reference sequence). The ends were cut back, 3 bases at V and 7 bases at J, with 15 bases in the middle. CDR3 nucleotides: TGCAGTGCTAGTGGGGGGCGAGAGGTTGAAGCTTTCTTT. It specifies CSASGGREVEAFF.

CDR3 protein: CASSPRPIDRAETQYF. The CDR3 bases are TGCGCCAGCAGCCCTCGACCAATAGACAGGGCCGAGACCCAGTACTTC. The genes are TRBV5-1 and TRBJ2-5; 7 positions match TRBD1. The V and J ends lost 4 bases and 5 bases, in that order; junction bases with no gene match: 14. In germline, CDR1 is SGHRS, CDR2 YFSETQ. The CDR3 is 16 amino acids.

This chain links TRBV2 with TRBJ1-1; D perhaps matches TRBD1 (6 bases). The germline V and J ends were trimmed by 4 bases and 0 bases, with 27 bases remaining between them. The CDR3 spans 20 residues. CDR1 SNHLY and CDR2 FYNNEI come from the germline V gene. CDR3 sequence (DNA): TGTGCCAGCAGTGTGCATGGACAGCGATCGTTGCGGGGGATGAACACTGAAGCTTTCTTT. Residues: CASSVHGQRSLRGMNTEAFF.

The chain combines TRBV11-2 with TRBJ2-1, with D possibly matching TRBD2 (5 bases). V was trimmed by 5 bases and J by 1 base, leaving 12 bases between them. The length of the CDR3 is 15 residues. Germline assignment: CDR1 SGHAT and CDR2 FQNNGV. This CDR3 reads CASSGGAASYNEQFF. CDR3 sequence (DNA): TGTGCCAGCAGCGGCGGAGCGGCGTCCTACAATGAGCAGTTCTTC.

In this sample, this clone turned up once. The rearrangement joins TRBV5-1 to TRBJ2-7, with TRBD1 identical over 7 bases. The CDR3 sequence is 14 residues long. Trimming took 3 bases from V and 5 from J; bases not matched to a gene: 8. Germline V lookup: CDR1 SGHRS, CDR2 YFSETQ. The CDR3 spells CASSSGQPQHEQYF. CDR3 in DNA: TGCGCCAGCAGCTCGGGACAGCCACAGCACGAGCAGTACTTC.

This rearrangement joins TRBV4-1 to TRBJ2-2; D might be TRBD2 (6 bases). Germline lookup yields CDR1 MGHRA and CDR2 YSYEKL. The CDR3 loop spans 14 amino acids. V lost 2 bases and J 7 bases, leaving 11 bases between the germline ends. The CDR3 region is CASSQRRGGGELFF. The CDR3 region has the DNA TGCGCCAGCAGCCAAAGGCGGGGCGGCGGGGAGCTGTTTTTT.

This clone was seen just once. This rearrangement joins TRBV13 to TRBJ2-3; a possible D gene is TRBD2 (6 bases). This CDR3 spans 12 amino acids. CDR1 is PRHDT and CDR2 is FYEKMQ in the germline V gene (reference sequence). V lost 6 bases and J 8 bases, leaving 12 bases between the germline ends. The CDR3: CASSSGSFTQYF. DNA for the CDR3: TGTGCCAGCAGTAGCGGTTCTTTTACGCAGTATTTT.

The chain carries TRBV5-1 and TRBJ1-6, with 8 bases lining up with TRBD1. CDR1 and CDR2 from the germline V gene are SGHRS and YFSETQ. The CDR3 spans 17 residues. The V and J ends lost 4 bases and 6 bases, in that order; junction bases with no gene match: 12. CDR3 nucleotides: TGCGCCAGCAGCGATAAAGGACAGGGAAGGGCTAATTCACCCCTCCACTTT. It translates to CASSDKGQGRANSPLHF.

The chain links TRBV19 to TRBJ2-7; 7 bases are shared with TRBD1. Germline assignment: CDR1 LNHDA and CDR2 SQIVND (reference sequence). With 0 bases clipped from V and 7 bases from J, the junction kept 9 bases outside the gene matches. The CDR3 is 15 amino acids. The DNA for the CDR3 is TGTGCCAGTAGTATAGAGGACAGGCCTTTCTTGGAGCAGTACTTC. It translates to CASSIEDRPFLEQYF. The complete variable domain, with remaining parts taken from reference TRBV19 and TRBJ2-7, reads DGGITQSPKYLFRKEGQNVTLSCEQNLNHDAMYWYRQDPGQGLRLIYYSQIVNDFQKGDIAEGYSVSREKKESFPLTVTSAQKNPTAFYLCASSIEDRPFLEQYFGPGTRLTVT.

V usage is TRBV5-1 and J usage is TRBJ1-5; D gene ambiguous. With 0 bases removed from V and 0 bases from J, the gap between germline ends came to 13 bases. Germline-derived CDR1 and CDR2 are SGHRS and YFSETQ. The CDR3 extends over 17 amino acids. The CDR3 protein is CASSLEPTRNSNQPQHF. DNA for the CDR3: TGCGCCAGCAGCTTGGAACCTACCCGTAATAGCAATCAGCCCCAGCATTTT.

This chain uses TRBV29-1 with TRBJ1-3, with D unclear. V dropped 5 bases and J dropped 2 bases, with 4 bases sitting between them. CDR3 size: 11 residues. CDR1 is SQVTM and CDR2 is ANQGSEA in the germline V gene. The CDR3 DNA reads as TGCAGCGTTCCCACTGGAAACACCATATATTTT. Its translation: CSVPTGNTIYF.

The CDR3 DNA sequence: TGTGCCAGCAGCCAGGGGAGCGGGATCGTTTACAATGAGCAGTTCTTC. It encodes CASSQGSGIVYNEQFF. The gene calls are TRBV3-1 (or the pseudogene TRBV3-2) and TRBJ2-1, with 7 positions matching TRBD2. Losses at the gene ends were 3 bases for V and 4 bases for J; bases not matched to a gene: 9. Germline lookup yields CDR1 LGHDT and CDR2 YNNKEL (reference sequence). The CDR3 runs to 16 residues.

The chain uses TRBV11-2 and TRBJ1-5, with 7 bases identical to TRBD1. Germline V gene sequence: CDR1 SGHAT, CDR2 FQNNGV. The CDR3 has 16 residues. With 2 bases clipped from V and 4 bases from J, the junction kept 8 bases outside the gene matches. DNA for the CDR3: TGTGCCAGCAGCTTAAGGGGACAGTTGGGAAATCAGCCCCAGCATTTT. Its protein product is CASSLRGQLGNQPQHF.

This sequence joins TRBV6-5 and TRBJ1-2, with TRBD1 as a possible D gene (5 bases). CDR1 MNHEY and CDR2 SVGAGI come from the germline V gene. The CDR3 sequence is 15 residues long. The V end was cut by 6 bases, the J end by 4 bases, with 18 bases between. CDR3 nucleotide sequence: TGTGCCAGCAGGATGGACATTACTCCGAGCTATGGCTACACCTTC. Translating gives CASRMDITPSYGYTF.

V gene TRBV27 combines with J gene TRBJ2-7; D might be TRBD1 (5 bases). Germline V CDR1 and CDR2: MNHEY, SMNVEV (reference sequence). The CDR3 length is 15 residues. V was shortened by 3 bases and J by 0 bases, with 12 bases between the two germline ends. The CDR3 DNA reads as TGTGCCAGCAGTTTCCTAGACAGATTCTCCTACGAGCAGTACTTC. Translated: CASSFLDRFSYEQYF.

This chain joins TRBV19 and TRBJ1-2, with D unresolved. The CDR3 consists of 16 residues. V was trimmed by 0 bases and J by 0 bases, leaving 11 bases between them. From germline, CDR1 is LNHDA and CDR2 SQIVND (reference sequence). The CDR3 DNA sequence: TGTGCCAGTAGTATAGATTCTAACAGAGCTAACTATGGCTACACCTTC. Its protein product is CASSIDSNRANYGYTF.

A few counts support this clone. The rearrangement links TRBV18 to TRBJ1-2, with D possibly matching TRBD1 (6 bases). V lost 3 bases and J 7 bases, leaving 9 bases between the germline ends. CDR3 length: 12 amino acids. Germline V lookup: CDR1 KGHSH, CDR2 LQKENI. The CDR3 loop reads CASSPGQTGYTF. CDR3 DNA: TGTGCCAGCTCACCTGGACAGACTGGCTACACCTTC.

The CDR3 nucleotides are TGTGCCAGCAGTTACCCCCAGGGGTACGAGCAGTACTTC. Translating gives CASSYPQGYEQYF. V gene TRBV6-6 combines with J gene TRBJ2-7; maybe TRBD1 (6 bases). This CDR3 region has 13 residues. The V end lost 2 bases, the J end lost 4 bases, and 9 bases lay between the germline ends. From germline, CDR1 is MNHNY and CDR2 SVGAGI (reference sequence).

The chain combines TRBV2 with TRBJ2-1, with 7 bases identical to TRBD1. CDR3 size: 14 residues. The germline V gene has CDR1 SNHLY and CDR2 FYNNEI. V was clipped by 9 bases and J by 8 bases; unmatched bases: 13. The DNA for the CDR3 is TGTGCCAGTACATTTATGGGACAGAACGATGAGCAGTTCTTC. As protein: CASTFMGQNDEQFF.

The chain uses TRBV24-1 and TRBJ2-5, with D maybe TRBD1 (6 bases). The CDR3 contains 16 residues. Trimming removed 3 bases from V and 1 base from J, with 14 bases in between. Germline values: CDR1 KGHDR, CDR2 SFDVKD. CDR3 sequence: CATSDAKLGAQETQYF. The CDR3 DNA follows: TGTGCCACCAGTGATGCCAAGTTGGGGGCCCAAGAGACCCAGTACTTC.

This chain connects TRBV5-6 to TRBJ2-2; 7 positions agree with TRBD2. Germline CDR1 SGHDT, CDR2 YYEEEE. V gave up 2 bases and J gave up 4 bases; unmatched junction bases: 5. This CDR3 region has 15 residues. The CDR3 loop reads CASSFGLAVTGELFF. CDR3 DNA: TGTGCCAGCAGCTTCGGGCTAGCGGTCACCGGGGAGCTGTTTTTT. The whole variable domain, remainder taken from reference TRBV5-6 and TRBJ2-2, is DAGVTQSPTHLIKTRGQQVTLRCSPKSGHDTVSWYQQALGQGPQFIFQYYEEEERQRGNFPDRFSGHQFPNYSSELNVNALLLGDSALYLCASSFGLAVTGELFFGEGSRLTVL.

The J gene is TRBJ1-5, the V gene TRBV27; 7 bases agree with TRBD1. Losses at the gene ends were 3 bases for V and 4 bases for J; bases not matched to a gene: 3. The germline CDR1 and CDR2 sequences are MNHEY and SMNVEV (reference sequence). The CDR3 extends over 14 amino acids. As DNA, the CDR3 is TGTGCCAGCAGTTTGAAGGGGGCAAATCAGCCCCAGCATTTT. Encoded protein: CASSLKGANQPQHF.

The chain combines TRBV5-1 with TRBJ1-3; D possibly corresponds to TRBD1 (6 bases). V lost 7 bases and J lost 0, with 20 bases in between. This CDR3 has 17 amino acids. The germline CDR1 and CDR2 sequences are SGHRS and YFSETQ. CDR3 nucleotides: TGCGCCAGCGGCCTTGCGGACAGCCTCACCTCTGGAAACACCATATATTTT. Its protein product is CASGLADSLTSGNTIYF.

The chain employs TRBV7-9 and TRBJ2-7; TRBD2 agrees at 12 bases. The ends lost 4 bases at V and 4 bases at J; junction bases unmatched: 11. The CDR3 totals 17 residues. Germline V gene data show CDR1 as SEHNR and CDR2 as FQNEAQ (reference sequence). The CDR3 region has the DNA TGTGCCAGCAGCTCTCCTAGCGGGAGGGCCTTGGGGTACGAGCAGTACTTC. Protein: CASSSPSGRALGYEQYF.

This clone showed up just a few times. The chain has TRBV5-6 and TRBJ2-3; 16 nucleotides agree with TRBD2. The length of the CDR3 is 16 residues. V shed 3 bases, J shed 4 bases, and the junction held 2 bases outside the gene matches. The germline gives CDR1 SGHDT, CDR2 YYEEEE. For the CDR3, the DNA is TGTGCCAGCAGCTGGGGACTAGCGGGGGGGGCAGATACGCAGTATTTT. It codes for CASSWGLAGGADTQYF.

The CDR3 reads CASSLGTGYNNEQFF. As DNA, the CDR3 is TGTGCCAGCAGTCTAGGGACAGGGTACAACAATGAGCAGTTCTTC. V and J are TRBV6-5 and TRBJ2-1; TRBD1 aligns across 9 bases. The germline V gene encodes CDR1 MNHEY and CDR2 SVGAGI. The CDR3 is 15 amino acids. The V gene end was trimmed by 5 bases and the J gene end by 5 bases; junction bases not matched to a gene: 7.